These T cell receptor beta chains were read from a single sample in a study of blood T cells in healthy people across ages. TCRdb re-called the 5' RACE reads with MiXCR, one entry per CDR3 protein. The table has about 1.7 million distinct CDR3 sequences, over 25% seen once. The source material was blood. These receptors all stem from a woman aged 25 to 39 in good health. The CDR3 runs from the conserved cysteine through the conserved F or W. Fields, in order: clone size, J gene, D gene, CDR3 length, V gene, CDR3 protein, CDR3 DNA. The D gene is left open where the match is weak. The size field is filled for only some rows; it gives once, few, many or a size class.

NA,TRBJ2-7,NA,17,TRBV7-2,CASSLGFDRKRRYEQYF,TGTGCCAGCAGCTTAGGATTCGACAGAAAGAGACGCTACGAGCAGTACTTC
NA,TRBJ2-3,NA,13,TRBV25-1,CASSAPGPGTQYF,TGTGCCAGCAGTGCCCCCGGTCCCGGTACGCAGTATTTT
NA,TRBJ1-1,NA,14,TRBV16,CASSFDGGATEAFF,TGTGCCAGCAGCTTTGATGGGGGAGCCACTGAAGCTTTCTTT
NA,TRBJ2-7,TRBD1,15,TRBV7-2,CASSLQGAAPYEQYF,TGTGCCAGCAGCCTACAGGGGGCCGCGCCCTACGAGCAGTACTTC
NA,TRBJ2-1,TRBD1,14,TRBV20-1,CSARKGTGVNEQFF,TGCAGTGCTAGAAAGGGGACAGGGGTGAATGAGCAGTTCTTC
few,TRBJ2-1,TRBD2,15,TRBV10-3,CAISVGTAGTNEQFF,TGTGCCATCAGTGTGGGTACAGCGGGGACCAATGAGCAGTTCTTC
NA,TRBJ2-4,NA,12,TRBV2,CASSGLQNIQYF,TGTGCCAGCAGTGGTCTCCAAAACATTCAGTACTTC
NA,TRBJ1-2,NA,15,TRBV5-1,CASNPFGRTNYGYTF,TGCGCCAGCAACCCTTTTGGACGGACTAACTATGGCTACACCTTC
NA,TRBJ2-1,NA,16,TRBV5-1,CASSLDSGQSYNEQFF,TGCGCCAGCAGCTTGGACTCCGGGCAAAGCTACAATGAGCAGTTCTTC
many,TRBJ1-2,NA,14,TRBV20-1,CSARVPGGVYGYTF,TGCAGTGCTAGAGTTCCGGGGGGAGTCTATGGCTACACCTTC
NA,TRBJ1-1,NA,15,TRBV7-2,CASSPRVGSYTEAFF,TGTGCCAGCAGCCCCCGAGTTGGGTCCTACACTGAAGCTTTCTTT
NA,TRBJ1-4,TRBD1,16,TRBV29-1,CSVEDPLAGGREKLFF,TGCAGCGTTGAAGATCCACTAGCAGGGGGGCGAGAAAAACTGTTTTTT
NA,TRBJ1-3,NA,19,TRBV7-2,CASSPDIPGAGISGNTIYF,TGTGCCAGCAGCCCTGATATCCCGGGAGCCGGAATCTCTGGAAACACCATATATTTT
few,TRBJ2-1,NA,14,TRBV20-1,CSAHRRSDYNEQFF,TGCAGTGCCCACCGCAGGAGCGACTACAATGAGCAGTTCTTC
NA,TRBJ2-5,NA,14,TRBV3-1,CASSQGDLLETQYF,TGTGCCAGCAGCCAGGGCGATCTCCTAGAGACCCAGTACTTC
NA,TRBJ2-7,NA,14,TRBV12-3/TRBV12-4,CASSFWRTNYEQYF,TGTGCCAGCAGTTTCTGGCGGACTAACTACGAGCAGTACTTC
NA,TRBJ1-2,NA,14,TRBV6-1,CASTLALVYYGYTF,TGTGCCAGCACCCTAGCCTTGGTTTACTATGGCTACACCTTC
many,TRBJ2-7,NA,13,TRBV28,CASKLPQIYEQYF,TGTGCCAGCAAGTTACCCCAGATCTACGAGCAGTACTTC
few,TRBJ2-3,TRBD1,16,TRBV4-1,CASSPTPGGFTDTQYF,TGCGCCAGCAGCCCTACTCCAGGGGGTTTCACAGATACGCAGTATTTT
few,TRBJ2-1,NA,16,TRBV7-2,CASSVSGVRLYNEQFF,TGTGCCAGCAGCGTTAGCGGAGTTAGGCTCTACAATGAGCAGTTCTTC
NA,TRBJ1-2,TRBD1,16,TRBV7-2,CASSLGQGAYVTGYTF,TGTGCCAGCAGCTTAGGTCAGGGGGCGTATGTCACCGGCTACACCTTC
NA,TRBJ2-1,TRBD1,15,TRBV15,CATSRDRDRYDGQFF,TGTGCCACCAGCAGAGACCGGGACAGGTACGACGGGCAGTTCTTC
NA,TRBJ2-3,NA,12,TRBV20-1,CSARGAQGTQYF,TGCAGTGCTAGAGGCGCCCAGGGTACGCAGTATTTT
NA,TRBJ1-4,NA,17,TRBV20-1,CSAKNQGRHTANEKLFF,TGCAGTGCAAAGAACCAGGGGAGGCATACGGCTAATGAAAAACTGTTTTTT
NA,TRBJ2-5,TRBD1,16,TRBV12-3/TRBV12-4,CAGSSPGTGGGETQYF,TGTGCCGGCAGTTCACCCGGGACAGGGGGCGGAGAGACCCAGTACTTC
few,TRBJ2-5,NA,13,TRBV5-1,CASSPTLFETQYF,TGCGCCAGCAGCCCCACTCTTTTCGAGACCCAGTACTTC
NA,TRBJ1-1,NA,14,TRBV6-2/TRBV6-3,CASGGVLPNTEAFF,TGTGCCTCAGGCGGGGTATTACCGAACACTGAAGCTTTCTTT
few,TRBJ2-7,TRBD2,14,TRBV14,CASSQYGLAYEQYF,TGTGCCAGCAGCCAATACGGACTAGCCTACGAGCAGTACTTC
NA,TRBJ2-3,TRBD2,17,TRBV5-1,CASSSGVAGGLVDTQYF,TGCGCCAGCAGCTCTGGAGTAGCGGGGGGGCTGGTAGATACGCAGTATTTT
NA,TRBJ2-6,NA,16,TRBV7-6,CASSLEASSGANVLTF,TGTGCCAGCAGCTTAGAGGCGAGCTCTGGGGCCAACGTCCTGACTTTC
NA,TRBJ1-2,NA,14,TRBV30,CAWSVGQSTYGYTF,TGTGCCTGGAGTGTAGGTCAGAGTACCTATGGCTACACCTTC
NA,TRBJ1-4,NA,12,TRBV30,CAWSVPSEKLFF,TGTGCCTGGAGTGTTCCAAGTGAAAAACTGTTTTTT
NA,TRBJ2-4,NA,14,TRBV5-6,CASSWGDGIREQYF,TGTGCCAGCAGCTGGGGAGATGGGATTCGGGAGCAGTACTTC
NA,TRBJ2-5,NA,14,TRBV5-4,CASSLVELQETQYF,TGTGCCAGCAGCTTGGTTGAGCTCCAAGAGACCCAGTACTTC
many,TRBJ1-6,NA,15,TRBV5-1,CASSLETPGNSPLHF,TGCGCCAGCAGCTTAGAGACTCCGGGTAATTCACCCCTCCACTTT
many,TRBJ2-4,NA,15,TRBV6-5,CASRAGTVAKNIQYF,TGTGCCAGCAGAGCGGGGACAGTAGCCAAAAACATTCAGTACTTC
few,TRBJ2-3,NA,15,TRBV5-1,CASSLKLGWTDTQYF,TGCGCCAGCAGCTTGAAACTTGGTTGGACAGATACGCAGTATTTT
NA,TRBJ2-5,TRBD2,17,TRBV7-2,CASSLAIWTSGKETQYF,TGTGCCAGCAGCTTAGCGATTTGGACTAGCGGAAAAGAGACCCAGTACTTC
few,TRBJ2-6,TRBD1,18,TRBV12-3/TRBV12-4,CASSWDRGRLPGANVLTF,TGTGCCAGCAGTTGGGACAGGGGGCGTCTTCCTGGGGCCAACGTCCTGACTTTC
many,TRBJ2-1,TRBD2,16,TRBV20-1,CSASRTLAEFYNEQFF,TGCAGTGCTAGTAGGACCCTAGCGGAGTTCTACAATGAGCAGTTCTTC
NA,TRBJ1-2,NA,15,TRBV28,CASSAIDRSNYGYTF,TGTGCCAGCAGTGCAATCGACAGATCTAACTATGGCTACACCTTC
many,TRBJ2-7,NA,11,TRBV29-1,CSVGTVYEQYF,TGCAGCGTTGGGACAGTCTACGAGCAGTACTTC
many,TRBJ1-5,NA,15,TRBV5-1,CASSLGDLPNQPQHF,TGCGCCAGCAGCTTGGGGGATTTACCCAATCAGCCCCAGCATTTT
NA,TRBJ2-1,NA,12,TRBV7-9,CASSLVDSEQFF,TGTGCCAGCAGCTTAGTAGATAGTGAGCAGTTCTTC
few,TRBJ1-2,NA,12,TRBV29-1,CSVAGADYGYTF,TGCAGCGTTGCGGGGGCGGACTATGGCTACACCTTC
many,TRBJ2-7,NA,15,TRBV7-2,CASSLKVGTPYEQYF,TGTGCCAGCAGCTTAAAGGTCGGGACGCCTTACGAGCAGTACTTC
NA,TRBJ1-5,NA,14,TRBV29-1,CSVTLDYSNQPQHF,TGCAGCGTAACTCTCGACTATAGCAATCAGCCCCAGCATTTT
NA,TRBJ2-5,NA,15,TRBV7-2,CASTPQPGNQETQYF,TGTGCCAGCACCCCCCAACCGGGTAACCAAGAGACCCAGTACTTC
many,TRBJ2-7,NA,14,TRBV6-1,CASSEGGPTYEQYF,TGTGCCAGCAGTGAAGGCGGGCCGACCTATGAGCAGTACTTC
NA,TRBJ2-7,NA,15,TRBV18,CASSPPVAESYEQYF,TGTGCCAGCTCACCACCGGTCGCGGAAAGCTACGAGCAGTACTTC
NA,TRBJ2-5,TRBD2,17,TRBV20-1,CSASRLAGGQFQETQYF,TGCAGTGCTTCTAGACTAGCGGGGGGGCAATTCCAAGAGACCCAGTACTTC
NA,TRBJ1-1,NA,15,TRBV6-4,CASRQEGSMNTEAFF,TGTGCCAGCAGACAGGAGGGGAGCATGAACACTGAAGCTTTCTTT
many,TRBJ1-2,NA,15,TRBV7-2,CASSLMAGANYGYTF,TGTGCCAGCAGCTTAATGGCAGGGGCGAACTATGGCTACACCTTC
NA,TRBJ1-4,NA,16,TRBV9,CASSVAGGRGVEKLFF,TGTGCCAGCAGCGTAGCGGGCGGGAGAGGGGTCGAAAAACTGTTTTTT
many,TRBJ2-7,NA,15,TRBV11-1,CASSSRRFPSYEQYF,TGTGCCAGCAGCTCAAGACGGTTTCCATCCTACGAGCAGTACTTC
NA,TRBJ2-7,NA,14,TRBV20-1,CSAERGPWVYEQYF,TGCAGTGCCGAACGGGGACCCTGGGTGTACGAGCAGTACTTC
NA,TRBJ2-4,NA,14,TRBV27,CAGRDGALENIQYF,TGTGCCGGCAGGGACGGGGCCTTGGAAAACATTCAGTACTTC
many,TRBJ2-3,NA,18,TRBV12-3/TRBV12-4,CASSLPLGQATSTDTQYF,TGTGCCAGCAGTTTGCCTCTGGGGCAGGCCACTAGCACAGATACGCAGTATTTT